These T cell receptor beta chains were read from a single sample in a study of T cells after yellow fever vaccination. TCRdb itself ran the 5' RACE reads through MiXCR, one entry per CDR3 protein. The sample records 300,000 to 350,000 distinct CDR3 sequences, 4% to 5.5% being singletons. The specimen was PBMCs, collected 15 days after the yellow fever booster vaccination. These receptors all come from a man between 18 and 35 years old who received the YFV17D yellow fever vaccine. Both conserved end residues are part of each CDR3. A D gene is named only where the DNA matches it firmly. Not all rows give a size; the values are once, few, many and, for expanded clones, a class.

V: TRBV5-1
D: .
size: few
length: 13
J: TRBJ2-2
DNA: TGCGCCAGCAGCTTTTGGGGGGCCAGGGAGCTGTTTTTT
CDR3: CASSFWGARELFF

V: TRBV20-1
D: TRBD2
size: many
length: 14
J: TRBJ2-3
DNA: TGCAGTGCTGGATCTAGCGGGGGGGCAAATACGCAGTATTTT
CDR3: CSAGSSGGANTQYF

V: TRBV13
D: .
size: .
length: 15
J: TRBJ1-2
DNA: TGTGCCAGCAGCTACCCCGGACAGTCTAACTATGGCTACACCTTC
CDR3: CASSYPGQSNYGYTF

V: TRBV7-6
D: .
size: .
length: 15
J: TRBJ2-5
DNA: TGTGCCAGCAGCTTACTTGCAGGGGGGAAAGAGACCCAGTACTTC
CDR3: CASSLLAGGKETQYF

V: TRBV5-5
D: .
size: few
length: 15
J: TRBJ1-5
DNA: TGTGCCAGCAGCTTGGCGGCCCTGTCTAATCAGCCCCAGCATTTT
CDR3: CASSLAALSNQPQHF

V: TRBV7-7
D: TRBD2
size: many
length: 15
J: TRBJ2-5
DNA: TGTGCCAGCAGCCCAAAGCGGGGACCTCAAGAGACCCAGTACTTC
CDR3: CASSPKRGPQETQYF

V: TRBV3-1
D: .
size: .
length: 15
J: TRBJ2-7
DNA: TGTGCCAGCAGCCAAGAGGCCAACCCCTCCTACGAGCAGTACTTC
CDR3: CASSQEANPSYEQYF

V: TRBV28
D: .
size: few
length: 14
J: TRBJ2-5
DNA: TGTGCCAGCAGTTTAGGCGGGGGCACGGAGACCCAGTACTTC
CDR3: CASSLGGGTETQYF

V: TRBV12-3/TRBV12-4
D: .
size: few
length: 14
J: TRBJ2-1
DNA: TGTGCCAGCACAGACAGGCCATCCTACAATGAGCAGTTCTTC
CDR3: CASTDRPSYNEQFF

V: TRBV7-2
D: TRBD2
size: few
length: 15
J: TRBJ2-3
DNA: TGTGCCAGCAGCACGACTAGCGGGGGGGGAGATACGCAGTATTTT
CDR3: CASSTTSGGGDTQYF

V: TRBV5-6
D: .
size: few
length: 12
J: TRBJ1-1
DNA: TGTGCCAGCAGCTTGGTCCGCACTGAAGCTTTCTTT
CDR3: CASSLVRTEAFF

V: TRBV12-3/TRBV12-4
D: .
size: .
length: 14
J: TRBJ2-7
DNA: TGTGCCAGCATGTCGGGACTCCCCGGGGACGAGCAGTACTTC
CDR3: CASMSGLPGDEQYF

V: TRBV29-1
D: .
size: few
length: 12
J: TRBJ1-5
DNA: TGCAGCGTTGGAGGAGAGAATCAGCCCCAGCATTTT
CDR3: CSVGGENQPQHF

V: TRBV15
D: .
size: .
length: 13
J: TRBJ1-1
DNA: TGTGCCACCAGCAGAGCAAGCCTGGGCGAAGCTTTCTTT
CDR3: CATSRASLGEAFF

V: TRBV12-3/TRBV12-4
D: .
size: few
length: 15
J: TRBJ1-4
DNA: TGTGCCAGCACCCATTCCTCGGAGGGCAATGAAAAACTGTTTTTT
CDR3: CASTHSSEGNEKLFF

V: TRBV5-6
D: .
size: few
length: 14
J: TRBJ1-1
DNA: TGTGCCAGCAGCTCCCTCGGTCGGGACACTGAAGCTTTCTTT
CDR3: CASSSLGRDTEAFF

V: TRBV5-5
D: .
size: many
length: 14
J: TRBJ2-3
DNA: TGTGCCAGCAGCGAGCGGAGTAGCACAGATACGCAGTATTTT
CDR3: CASSERSSTDTQYF

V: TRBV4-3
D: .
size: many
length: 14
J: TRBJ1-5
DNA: TGCGCCAGCAGCCAAGATAGATGGGATCAGCCCCAGCATTTT
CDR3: CASSQDRWDQPQHF

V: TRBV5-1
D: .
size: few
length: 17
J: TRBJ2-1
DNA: TGCGCCAGCAGCCCGATCTTTAGTGACGGGTCCTACAATGAGCAGTTCTTC
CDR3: CASSPIFSDGSYNEQFF

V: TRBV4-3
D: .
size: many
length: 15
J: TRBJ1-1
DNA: TGCGCCAGCAGCCAGAGCCTCGAGGGGCCGTCCGAAGCTTTCTTT
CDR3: CASSQSLEGPSEAFF

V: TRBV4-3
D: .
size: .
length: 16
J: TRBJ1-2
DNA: TGCGCCAGCAGCCAAGATTTAACTGCGGGGGGAAAGGGCTACACCTTC
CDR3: CASSQDLTAGGKGYTF

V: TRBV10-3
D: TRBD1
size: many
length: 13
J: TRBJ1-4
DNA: TGTGCCATCAGCGGACAGGGAGAGGAAAAACTGTTTTTT
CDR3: CAISGQGEEKLFF

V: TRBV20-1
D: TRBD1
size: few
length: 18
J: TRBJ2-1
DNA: TGCAGTGCTAGAGCCCTGAGGACAGGGGAGTTTAAACGCAATGAGCAGTTCTTC
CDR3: CSARALRTGEFKRNEQFF

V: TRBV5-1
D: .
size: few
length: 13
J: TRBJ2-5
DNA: TGCGCCAGCAGCGCGACAGGTCCGGAGACCCAGTACTTC
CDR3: CASSATGPETQYF

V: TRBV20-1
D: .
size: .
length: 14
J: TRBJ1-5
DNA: TGCAGTGCTCGGACACCATATAGCAATCAGCCCCAGCATTTT
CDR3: CSARTPYSNQPQHF

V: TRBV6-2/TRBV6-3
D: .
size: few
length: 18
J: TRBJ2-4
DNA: TGTGCCAGCAGTTACACCCCTAAGGGGACTGCTGCCAAAAACATTCAGTACTTC
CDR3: CASSYTPKGTAAKNIQYF

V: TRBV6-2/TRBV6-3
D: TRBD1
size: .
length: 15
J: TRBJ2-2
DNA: TGTGCCAGCAGAACCCGACAGGGTAACACCGGGGAGCTGTTTTTT
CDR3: CASRTRQGNTGELFF

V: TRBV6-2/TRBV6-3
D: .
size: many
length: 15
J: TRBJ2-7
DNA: TGTGCCAGCAACAACAGGAGGGCTGGAGCCTACGAGCAGTACTTC
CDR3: CASNNRRAGAYEQYF

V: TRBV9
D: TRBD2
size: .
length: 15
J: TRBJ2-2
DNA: TGTGCCAGCAGCGTCCCAGCGGGGGGAACCGGGGAGCTGTTTTTT
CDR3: CASSVPAGGTGELFF

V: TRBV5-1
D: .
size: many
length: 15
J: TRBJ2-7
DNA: TGCGCCAGCAGCCATCCCCCCCCCCACGACTACGAGCAGTACTTC
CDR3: CASSHPPPHDYEQYF

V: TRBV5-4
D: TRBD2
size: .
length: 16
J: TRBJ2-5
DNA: TGTGCCAGCAGCTTGGATTTCGCGGGGGGCCAAGAGACCCAGTACTTC
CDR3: CASSLDFAGGQETQYF

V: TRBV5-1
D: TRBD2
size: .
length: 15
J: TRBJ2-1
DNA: TGCGCCAGCAGAGTGACTAGCGGGGGAAACAATGAGCAGTTCTTC
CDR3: CASRVTSGGNNEQFF

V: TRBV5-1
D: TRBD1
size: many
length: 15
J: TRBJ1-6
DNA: TGCGCCAGCAGATCACCGGGACAGGGGAACTCACCCCTCCACTTT
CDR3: CASRSPGQGNSPLHF

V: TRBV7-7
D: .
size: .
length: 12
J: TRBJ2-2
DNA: TGTGCTAGCAGCTTTTATGGCCGGGAGCTGTTTTTT
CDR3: CASSFYGRELFF

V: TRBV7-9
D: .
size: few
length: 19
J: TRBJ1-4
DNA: TGTGCCAGCAGCTTAGTGCGGGGAACCGGGTTGGTAACTAATGAAAAACTGTTTTTT
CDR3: CASSLVRGTGLVTNEKLFF

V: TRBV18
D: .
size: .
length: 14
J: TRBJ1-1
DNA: TGTGCCAGCTCACCAGATCCGGGACGGCAGGAAGCTTTCTTT
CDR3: CASSPDPGRQEAFF

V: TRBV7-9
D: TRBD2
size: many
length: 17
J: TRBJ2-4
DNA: TGTGCCAGCAGCCCGGATGGACTAGCGGGGGGCAAAAACATTCAGTACTTC
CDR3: CASSPDGLAGGKNIQYF

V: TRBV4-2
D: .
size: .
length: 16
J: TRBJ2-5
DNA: TGTGCCAGCAGCCAAGGTCTCGCGGAGTACCAAGAGACCCAGTACTTC
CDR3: CASSQGLAEYQETQYF

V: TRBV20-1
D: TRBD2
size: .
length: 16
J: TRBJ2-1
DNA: TGCAGTGCCCCTAACAGTGGACTAGCGGGGATTGATGAGCAGTTCTTC
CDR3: CSAPNSGLAGIDEQFF